One and the same sample provided the 4 T cell receptor beta chains below, sequenced in a study of T cells in Graves' hyperthyroidism and ophthalmopathy. Amplified TCR beta CDR3 regions derived from RNA transcripts. First-round RT-PCR with HTBI primers amplified the TCR CDR3 region. TCRdb re-analysed the multiplex PCR reads in MiXCR, keeping a single row per CDR3 protein. The sample consists of 530,000 or so distinct CDR3 sequences, 15% to 20% of them appearing once. The sequencing input was blood. These TCRs come from a young woman with Graves' ophthalmopathy.

The sample holds many counts of this clonotype. This chain joins TRBV20-1 and TRBJ2-3, with D tentatively TRBD1 or TRBD2 (5 bases each). Germline V CDR1 and CDR2: DFQATT, SNEGSKA (reference sequence). This CDR3 is built from 15 residues. Trimming stripped 0 bases from V and 0 bases from J, with 10 bases between. CDR3 coding DNA: TGCAGTGCTAGAGATACGGGGCGTAGCACAGATACGCAGTATTTT. Its translation is CSARDTGRSTDTQYF.

This clonotype was observed many times. The J gene is TRBJ1-2, the V gene TRBV28; no clear D gene. Germline loops: CDR1 MDHEN, CDR2 SYDVKM. CDR3 length: 15 residues. V was cut by 2 bases and J by 0 bases, with 10 bases left in between. CDR3 in amino acids: CASSLRARANYGYTF. The DNA of the CDR3 is TGTGCCAGCAGTTTAAGGGCCAGAGCTAACTATGGCTACACCTTC.

This chain joins TRBV6-5 and TRBJ2-2; 8 nucleotides line up with TRBD1. The germline V gene encodes CDR1 MNHEY and CDR2 SVGAGI. The CDR3 extends over 16 amino acids. With 0 bases clipped from V and 7 bases from J, the junction kept 7 bases outside the gene matches. Written as DNA, the CDR3 is TGTGCCAGCAGTTACTCGACGACAGGGGCGGGCGGGGAGCTGTTTTTT. Translating it yields CASSYSTTGAGGELFF.

This clonotype was detected many times. This sequence joins TRBV2 and TRBJ1-2, with 7 bases matching TRBD1. This CDR3 is built from 16 residues. The V and J ends lost 5 bases and 6 bases, in that order; junction bases with no gene match: 15. CDR1 SNHLY and CDR2 FYNNEI come from the germline V gene. The CDR3 loop is CASSPRIRDRRNGYTF. CDR3 DNA sequence: TGTGCCAGCAGTCCGAGGATCCGGGACAGAAGGAATGGCTACACCTTC.